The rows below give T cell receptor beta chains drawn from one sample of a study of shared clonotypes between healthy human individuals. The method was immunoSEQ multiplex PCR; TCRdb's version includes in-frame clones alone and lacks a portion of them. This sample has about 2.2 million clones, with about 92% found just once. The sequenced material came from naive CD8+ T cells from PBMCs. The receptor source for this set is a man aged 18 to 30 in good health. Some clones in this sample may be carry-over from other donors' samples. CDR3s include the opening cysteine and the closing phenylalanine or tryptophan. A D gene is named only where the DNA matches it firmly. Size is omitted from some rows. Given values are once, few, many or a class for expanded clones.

CASGFGTGRDTEAFF	TGTGCTAGTGGTTTTGGGACAGGACGGGACACTGAAGCTTTCTTT	NA	TRBD1	TRBV12-5	TRBJ1-1
CASSQGDRVGEKLFF	TGCGCCAGCAGCCAAGGCGACAGGGTGGGCGAAAAACTGTTTTTT	NA	TRBD1	TRBV4-3	TRBJ1-4
CASSSRTREKYTF	TGTGCCAGCAGCTCACGTACAAGAGAGAAGTACACCTTC	once	NA	TRBV11-2	TRBJ1-2
CASSKAVDRPTNTGELFF	TGTGCCAGCAGCAAAGCCGTGGACAGACCAACGAACACCGGGGAGCTGTTTTTT	once	NA	TRBV7-6	TRBJ2-2
CSVVRGQGSYEQYF	TGCAGCGTTGTACGCGGACAGGGATCCTACGAGCAGTACTTC	NA	TRBD1	TRBV29-1	TRBJ2-7
CASSPQPAARYEQYF	TGTGCCAGCTCACCACAGCCAGCGGCTAGATACGAGCAGTACTTC	NA	NA	TRBV18	TRBJ2-7
CASSETSGFSYEQYF	TGTGCCAGCAGTGAAACTAGCGGCTTCTCCTACGAGCAGTACTTC	NA	TRBD2	TRBV6-1	TRBJ2-7
CASSGRETQYF	TGTGCCAGCAGTGGAAGAGAGACCCAGTACTTC	once	NA	TRBV6-1	TRBJ2-5
CASSYSSRSFQETQYF	TGTGCCAGCAGTTACTCAAGCAGGAGTTTCCAAGAGACCCAGTACTTC	NA	NA	TRBV6-5	TRBJ2-5
CASSLSALSNQPQHF	TGTGCCAGCAGCTTATCGGCCCTAAGCAATCAGCCCCAGCATTTT	NA	NA	TRBV7-2	TRBJ1-5
CASSSGLAVTEQFF	TGTGCCAGCAGCTCAGGACTAGCGGTGACTGAGCAGTTCTTC	once	TRBD2	TRBV5-4	TRBJ2-1
CASSLGLALLSGQFF	TGTGCCAGCAGTCTGGGACTAGCGCTTTTGAGCGGGCAGTTCTTC	NA	TRBD2	TRBV28	TRBJ2-1
CASSIRGRRDEKLFF	TGTGCCAGTAGTATACGCGGGCGGAGGGATGAAAAACTGTTTTTT	once	NA	TRBV19	TRBJ1-4
CASSLSIGLATNEQFF	TGTGCCAGCAGCCTTTCTATCGGACTAGCGACGAATGAGCAGTTCTTC	NA	TRBD2	TRBV9	TRBJ2-1
CASSPEGSNYGYTF	TGCGCCAGCAGCCCGGAGGGTAGTAACTATGGCTACACCTTC	NA	NA	TRBV5-1	TRBJ1-2
CATHGPGLYSPLHF	TGTGCCACGCACGGCCCGGGCCTGTATTCACCCCTCCACTTT	NA	NA	TRBV6-1	TRBJ1-6
CASSPSRFDEQYF	TGTGCCAGCAGCCCCTCCAGATTCGACGAGCAGTACTTC	NA	NA	TRBV9	TRBJ2-7
CASTDGSYGYTF	TGTGCCAGCACCGACGGAAGCTATGGCTACACCTTC	NA	NA	TRBV2	TRBJ1-2
CASSPRTSESSHEQYF	TGTGCCAGCAGTCCTCGGACTAGCGAATCTTCACACGAGCAGTACTTC	NA	TRBD2	TRBV27	TRBJ2-7
CASSPPLTGIGEQFF	TGTGCCAGCAGCCCCCCCTTGACAGGAATAGGTGAGCAGTTCTTC	NA	NA	TRBV5-4	TRBJ2-1
CASSFGLGGNEQYF	TGTGCCAGCAGCTTCGGGCTGGGGGGGAACGAGCAGTACTTC	NA	TRBD2	TRBV11-1	TRBJ2-7
CASSVGRGPIDDNQPQHF	TGTGCCAGCAGCGTCGGTCGGGGGCCCATAGATGACAATCAGCCCCAGCATTTT	NA	NA	TRBV5-6	TRBJ1-5
CASRTGAANTGELFF	TGCGCCAGCAGAACGGGGGCAGCGAACACCGGGGAGCTGTTTTTT	once	NA	TRBV5-1	TRBJ2-2